This T cell receptor beta chain was documented in a study of blood T cell repertoires in COVID-19. Across the whole study: There were acute and convalescent COVID-19 samples, and they came from the United States, Italy and Spain. Nucleic acid was either cDNA or gDNA, and it came from T cells, B-cell-depleted T cells, or PBMCs.

Germline V gives CDR1 MRHNA, CDR2 SNTAGT. The CDR3 spans 15 residues. Trimming removed 5 bases from V and 0 bases from J, with 13 bases in between. Original processing notes: Estimated nucleated cell counts came from reference gene primer amplification. Data came from immunoSEQ multiplex PCR; TCRdb stores just in-frame clones and leaves some out. That table furnishes V, J and clone size, whereas the DNA furnished D and trimming. The data show about 120,000 clones, approximately 65% seen once. This rearrangement joins TRBV6-4 to TRBJ1-1; D is unclear. The sequence came from a woman aged 55 to 70 with acute or convalescent COVID-19. Sequencing input: peripheral blood. In DNA, the CDR3 is TGTGCCAGCAGTCCCGAAGCTATGGTGAACACTGAAGCTTTCTTT. It translates to CASSPEAMVNTEAFF.